The 25 T cell receptor beta chains listed next were all sequenced from one sample in a study of cytomegalovirus exposure and HLA in healthy donors. The assay was immunoSEQ multiplex PCR, and TCRdb's table has in-frame clones only and misses some. The table includes about 110,000 clones, roughly nine tenths detected once. Sequencing used PBMCs. These receptors were collected from a woman aged 18-30 years in good health and CMV-seropositive.

Remarks on this clone: The same CDR3 arises from other DNA sequences in this sample as well. The V gene is TRBV28, the J gene TRBJ1-1, with 8 bases identical to TRBD1. The germline V gene has CDR1 MDHEN and CDR2 SYDVKM. The CDR3 is 14 amino acids. V gave up 3 bases and J gave up 4 bases; unmatched junction bases: 4. This chain's CDR3 is CASSFQGAITEAFF. CDR3 sequence (DNA): TGTGCCAGCAGTTTCCAGGGGGCTATCACTGAAGCTTTCTTT. The full variable domain, with the rest looked up from reference TRBV28 and TRBJ1-1, is DVKVTQSSRYLVKRTGEKVFLECVQDMDHENMFWYRQDPGLGLRLIYFSYDVKMKEKGDIPEGYSVSREKKERFSLILESASTNQTSMYLCASSFQGAITEAFFGQGTRLTVV.

The chain couples TRBV6-5 to TRBJ2-5, with 7 bases aligning to TRBD2. There are 14 residues in the CDR3. Germline V gene lookup returns CDR1 MNHEY and CDR2 SVGAGI. The V gene end was trimmed by 7 bases and the J gene end by 4 bases; junction bases not matched to a gene: 9. The CDR3 DNA is TGTGCCAGCACCCGACCGGGGGGTCTAGAGACCCAGTACTTC. This sequence encodes CASTRPGGLETQYF.

The rearrangement uses TRBV19 and TRBJ1-6; D uncertain. Looked up from germline, CDR1 is LNHDA and CDR2 is SQIVND (reference sequence). The CDR3 consists of 13 residues. V lost 6 bases, J lost 8 bases, and 11 bases lay in between. Here the CDR3 reads CASSPTGYSPLHF. The CDR3 DNA reads TGTGCCAGTAGCCCCACGGGGTATTCACCCCTCCACTTT.

The chain couples TRBV28 to TRBJ2-3, with TRBD1 matching over 7 bases. The CDR3 extends over 13 amino acids. The junction had 1 base not matched to a gene; V was cut back by 3 bases and J by 4 bases. Germline V gene sequence: CDR1 MDHEN, CDR2 SYDVKM. CDR3 sequence: CASSFQGADTQYF. The CDR3 nucleotides read TGTGCCAGCAGTTTCCAGGGGGCAGATACGCAGTATTTT.

V is TRBV4-1 and J is TRBJ1-2; TRBD1 is a possible D gene (5 bases). V dropped 2 bases and J dropped 1 base, with 8 bases sitting between them. This CDR3 is 14 amino acids long. Germline assignment: CDR1 MGHRA and CDR2 YSYEKL. CDR3 protein: CASSQWGDNYGYTF. The CDR3 coding sequence is TGCGCCAGCAGCCAATGGGGGGATAACTATGGCTACACCTTC.

This chain joins TRBV21-1 and TRBJ2-1; the table's D call, TRBD1, has no DNA check behind it. TRBV21-1 is marked as a pseudogene. The CDR3 extends over 15 amino acids. CDR3 loop: CASSEQGEDYNEQFF. The DNA for the CDR3 is TGTGCCAGCAGCGAACAGGGCGAAGACTACAATGAGCAGTTCTTC.

This rearrangement joins TRBV6-4 to TRBJ2-3; 7 positions match TRBD2. This CDR3 comprises 15 residues. Germline V lookup: CDR1 MRHNA, CDR2 SNTAGT. Trimming removed 4 bases from V and 6 bases from J; junction bases left unmatched: 10. This CDR3 reads CASSVASGTGDTQYF. The CDR3 coding sequence is TGTGCCAGCAGTGTGGCTAGCGGCACGGGGGATACGCAGTATTTT.

This clone was found once. This chain connects TRBV6-4 to TRBJ2-7; D perhaps matches TRBD1 (5 bases). The length of the CDR3 is 15 residues. Germline V gene lookup returns CDR1 MRHNA and CDR2 SNTAGT. V lost 3 bases and J 0 bases, leaving 12 bases between the germline ends. Here the CDR3 reads CASSDRTISSYEQYF. In nucleotides, the CDR3 is TGTGCCAGCAGTGATCGGACAATCTCCTCCTACGAGCAGTACTTC.

The rearrangement uses TRBV5-4 and TRBJ1-2, with D possibly TRBD1 on 6 matching bases. This CDR3 contains 14 residues. V lost 0 bases to trimming and J lost 5 bases, with 11 bases between them. CDR1 and CDR2 (germline): SGHNT, YYREEE (reference sequence). The DNA for the CDR3 is TGTGCCAGCAGCTTGGTTGGACAGAGATATGGCTACACCTTC. It translates to CASSLVGQRYGYTF.

V is TRBV27 and J is TRBJ2-7, with 8 bases that match TRBD1. The CDR3 is made up of 15 amino acids. CDR1 and CDR2 from the germline V gene are MNHEY and SMNVEV (reference sequence). V lost 2 bases and J lost 0; bases outside the gene matches: 3. The CDR3 coding sequence is TGTGCCAGCAGTTTAGACAGGGGAAGCTCCTACGAGCAGTACGTC. This translates into CASSLDRGSSYEQYV.

The chain combines TRBV4-3 with TRBJ1-2, with TRBD1 identical over 10 bases. CDR3 length: 16 amino acids. V dropped 0 bases and J dropped 7; count of bases not matched to a gene: 8. Germline-derived CDR1 and CDR2 are LGHNA and YSLEER. The CDR3 sequence is CASSQDLDRGQGGYTF. CDR3 sequence (DNA): TGCGCCAGCAGCCAAGACCTTGACAGGGGGCAGGGTGGCTACACCTTC.

The chain carries TRBV7-9 and TRBJ1-4; D is unresolved. V was shortened by 6 bases and J by 6 bases, with 11 bases between the two germline ends. This CDR3 is built from 13 residues. CDR1 and CDR2 from the germline V gene are SEHNR and FQNEAQ (reference sequence). Here the CDR3 reads CASRRRGDEKLFF. In nucleotides, the CDR3 is TGTGCCAGCAGACGTCGAGGAGATGAAAAACTGTTTTTT.

This chain joins TRBV28 and TRBJ1-5; 8 bases are a match to TRBD1. V gave up 1 base and J gave up 2 bases; unmatched junction bases: 1. Looked up from germline, CDR1 is MDHEN and CDR2 is SYDVKM. This CDR3 has 15 amino acids. The CDR3: CASSLSGQGNQPQHF. CDR3 bases: TGTGCCAGCAGTTTATCGGGACAGGGCAATCAGCCCCAGCATTTT.

The rearrangement links TRBV7-8 to TRBJ1-6, with TRBD1 as a possible D gene (6 bases). The length of the CDR3 is 15 residues. The germline V and J ends were trimmed by 3 bases and 4 bases, with 10 bases remaining between them. Germline CDR1 is SGHVS and CDR2 is FQNEAQ. CDR3 loop: CASSFLQGYNSPLHF. The CDR3, as DNA: TGTGCCAGCAGCTTCCTACAGGGATATAATTCACCCCTCCACTTT.

This CDR3 reads CASSLYAFGDTQYF. The CDR3 bases are TGTGCCAGCAGTTTATATGCATTCGGAGATACGCAGTATTTT. V usage is TRBV27 and J usage is TRBJ2-3; D is ambiguous. V shed 1 base and J shed 5 bases, with 10 bases lying between them. The CDR3 extends over 14 amino acids. Germline CDR1 and CDR2: MNHEY and SMNVEV (reference sequence).

The rearrangement joins TRBV6-6 to TRBJ2-2; perhaps TRBD2 as D (5 bases). The V gene lost 6 bases and the J gene lost 0 bases, with 8 bases spanning the gap. The germline V gene has CDR1 MNHNY and CDR2 SVGAGI (reference sequence). CDR3 length: 14 amino acids. CDR3 loop: CASSGLPNTGELFF. DNA for the CDR3: TGTGCCAGCAGCGGACTGCCGAACACCGGGGAGCTGTTTTTT.

The chain combines TRBV5-1 with TRBJ2-1, with 10 nucleotides matching TRBD1. The CDR3 loop spans 15 amino acids. CDR1 and CDR2 (germline): SGHRS, YFSETQ. V lost 0 bases, J lost 7 bases, and 4 bases stayed unmatched. The DNA of the CDR3 is TGCGCCAGCAGCTTGGCGAGACAGGGGGCTAATGAGCAGTTCTTC. Translated: CASSLARQGANEQFF.

CDR3 DNA: TGTGCCAGCAGCACCACCCCCCCAGGGATGTGCGACAGGGTGGCCCAGCCCCAGCATTTT. This sequence encodes CASSTTPPGMCDRVAQPQHF. This sequence joins TRBV21-1 and TRBJ1-5; whether TRBD1, the table's D call, matches the DNA was not checked. TRBV21-1 is a listed pseudogene. This CDR3 spans 20 amino acids.

This clone was seen a few times. This CDR3 is CASFGQLNTEAFF. The CDR3 coding sequence is TGTGCCAGCTTTGGACAATTGAACACTGAAGCTTTCTTT. The rearrangement links TRBV18 to TRBJ1-1; possibly TRBD1 for D (5 bases). V shed 7 bases and J shed 0 bases, with 9 bases lying between them. Looked up from germline, CDR1 is KGHSH and CDR2 is LQKENI. The CDR3 spans 13 residues. Together with reference TRBV18 and TRBJ1-1, the CDR3 gives the full variable domain: NAGVMQNPRHLVRRRGQEARLRCSPMKGHSHVYWYRQLPEEGLKFMVYLQKENIIDESGMPKERFSAEFPKEGPSILRIQQVVRGDSAAYFCASFGQLNTEAFFGQGTRLTVV.

The chain joins TRBV11-2 to TRBJ2-5; a possible D gene is TRBD2 (5 bases). Per germline, CDR1 SGHAT and CDR2 FQNNGV. The CDR3 is 15 amino acids. Trimming took off 5 bases at V and 2 bases at J, with 15 bases between the two ends. The CDR3 here is CASSELLETQETQYF. In DNA form, the CDR3 reads TGTGCCAGCAGCGAGCTACTAGAAACACAAGAGACCCAGTACTTC.

The chain has TRBV6-1 and TRBJ2-2; tentative D call: TRBD1 (5 bases). Germline V gives CDR1 MNHNS, CDR2 SASEGT. The V end was cut by 7 bases, the J end by 1 base, with 7 bases between. This CDR3 has 13 amino acids. The CDR3 here is CASTTGNTGELFF. DNA of the CDR3: TGTGCCAGCACAACAGGGAACACCGGGGAGCTGTTTTTT.

The chain joins TRBV28 to TRBJ2-3; D is unclear. Germline CDR1 reads MDHEN; CDR2 reads SYDVKM. Trimming removed 6 bases at V and 1 base at J, with 8 bases between. The CDR3 has 13 residues. CDR3 protein: CASRAAGTDTQYF. CDR3 nucleotide sequence: TGTGCCAGCAGGGCTGCAGGCACAGATACGCAGTATTTT.

The J gene is TRBJ2-3, the V gene TRBV27; a possible D gene is TRBD2 (5 bases). Germline CDR1 MNHEY, CDR2 SMNVEV (reference sequence). Between the trimmed V and J ends, which lost 2 bases and 6 bases, there was a span of 12 bases. CDR3 length: 14 amino acids. The CDR3 loop is CASSLSRGRDTQYF. CDR3 DNA sequence: TGTGCCAGCAGTTTAAGCCGAGGGCGTGATACGCAGTATTTT.

The rearrangement uses TRBV28 and TRBJ2-1, with 7 bases lining up with TRBD2. Looked up from germline, CDR1 is MDHEN and CDR2 is SYDVKM. J lost 8 bases, V lost 7 bases, and 8 bases had no gene match. The CDR3 has 13 residues. Here the CDR3 DNA reads TGTGCCAGCACCCCCGGGGGGATAGATGAGCAGTTCTTC. Translated, it gives CASTPGGIDEQFF.

The rearrangement joins TRBV9 to TRBJ1-6; 10 bases match TRBD1. The CDR3 loop spans 16 amino acids. With V trimmed by 1 base and J by 10 bases, 8 bases remained unmatched. Germline assignment: CDR1 SGDLS and CDR2 YYNGEE. The CDR3 loop is CASSVSPGTGVSPLHF. The CDR3 DNA reads TGTGCCAGCAGCGTAAGCCCGGGGACAGGGGTATCACCCCTCCACTTT.